This entry lists 4 T cell receptor beta chains sequenced from one sample in a study of T cell repertoires in cytomegalovirus infection (dated by TCRdb to the late 2010s). The instrument given in TCRdb is Illumina HiSeq 1500. TCRdb trimmed public reads at Q25 via fastp, called clones via MiXCR and kept in-frame beta chains. Rows merge per CDR3 protein into single entries with the most common DNA and genes. The table for this sample lists 630,000 or so distinct CDR3 sequences; roughly 26% of them were counted only once. The ten top clones hold less than 10% of the sample. The sequencing sample was made of CD8+ T cells from PBMCs. The source of these receptors is a human donor in good health (CMV status not recorded). Some clones in this sample may be carry-over from other donors' samples.

This clonotype was seen just once. The rearrangement links TRBV6-6 to TRBJ2-2; D is possibly TRBD2 (6 bases). The CDR3 has 16 amino acids. Per germline, CDR1 MNHNY and CDR2 SVGAGI (reference sequence). Trimming left V 7 bases short and J 0 bases short, with 15 bases between. CDR3 protein: CASTLNAGSNTGELFF. CDR3 sequence (DNA): TGTGCCAGCACCCTGAATGCGGGATCGAACACCGGGGAGCTGTTTTTT.

Turning to this clonotype: Just one base apart from a much larger clone, this may be a read error. The chain is built from TRBV7-3 and TRBJ2-1; TRBD2 is a possible D gene (5 bases). The germline V gene encodes CDR1 SGHTA and CDR2 FQGTGA. The length of the CDR3 is 16 residues. CDR3 coding DNA: TGTGCCAGCAGCTCCCTGAGGGCCGGCGACTACAATAAGCAGTTCTTC. Residues: CASSSLRAGDYNKQFF.

This clonotype was seen only a few times. The CDR3 sequence is CASSSTGPLSYNEQFF. The DNA for the CDR3 is TGCGCCAGCAGCTCGACGGGACCGTTATCCTACAATGAGCAGTTCTTC. The chain couples TRBV5-1 to TRBJ2-1; the D gene could be TRBD1 or TRBD2 (5 bases each). V dropped 3 bases and J dropped 1 base, with 14 bases sitting between them. Germline V lookup: CDR1 SGHRS, CDR2 YFSETQ. This CDR3 is built from 16 residues.

V is TRBV29-1 and J is TRBJ2-5; D is possibly TRBD1 (5 bases). Trimming shortened V by 7 bases and J by 5 bases, and 20 bases separated the two germline ends. The CDR3 is 14 amino acids. CDR1 and CDR2 (germline): SQVTM, ANQGSEA. Here the CDR3 reads CSAIPGLEEETQYF. CDR3 bases: TGCAGCGCCATACCAGGGCTGGAAGAGGAGACCCAGTACTTC.